This T cell receptor beta chain was obtained from a study of cytomegalovirus exposure and HLA in healthy donors. Only in-frame clones appear in the TCRdb table, and some are missing; sequencing was by immunoSEQ multiplex PCR. This sample has a few hundred thousand clones, with 80% to 95% found just once. Comment on this clone: Its antigen is as yet unknown. The sample holds other DNA sequences that translate to the same CDR3.

The CDR3 consists of 13 residues. Per germline, CDR1 MNHEY and CDR2 SVGAGI. Trimming cost V 0 bases and J 4 bases, with 7 bases left between them. Study findings and constraints: Associated with cytomegalovirus, according to the listing, were 170 or so TCR beta chains. Reports credit the classifier with highly specific, highly sensitive diagnosis of cytomegalovirus status.

The chain links TRBV6-5 to TRBJ2-7, with D unresolved. Sequencing used PBMCs. The sequence was obtained from a woman aged 18-35 years in good health and CMV-seronegative. The CDR3 spells CASSYSGSYEQYF. The DNA of the CDR3 is TGTGCCAGCAGTTACTCTGGCTCTTACGAGCAGTACTTC.